Listed below are T cell receptor beta chains from one sample, sequenced in a study of graft-versus-host responses after intestinal transplantation. Generated by immunoSEQ multiplex PCR, the TCRdb table keeps only in-frame clones and is missing some. The sample gives about 110,000 clones, 93% of which show up once; 0.4% to 0.65% is in the top ten. Their recognized antigens are unknown. The source material was unstimulated CD8+ T cells sorted from spleen or lymph node cells, sampled before intestinal transplant. The receptor source for this set is a human donor who received an intestinal transplant. CDR3s include the opening cysteine and the closing phenylalanine or tryptophan. The D gene is left open where the match is weak. Only some rows state a clone size, as once, few, many or a class for expanded clones.

>.|.|TRBV11-2|TRBJ2-3
TGTGCCAGCAGCTTACGGGGCAGGGCTCGGACAGATACGCAGTATTTT
CASSLRGRARTDTQYF
>.|TRBD1|TRBV29-1|TRBJ2-7
TGCAGCGTTGAGGGACAGTGGCTACACGAGCAGTACTTC
CSVEGQWLHEQYF
>.|.|TRBV25-1|TRBJ2-5
TGTGCCAGCAGTGAATCAAGTAGCGAGGAGACCCAGTACTTC
CASSESSSEETQYF
>.|TRBD1|TRBV6-6|TRBJ2-3
TGTGCCAGCAGCCAGGGACAGGGACTCGAGTATTTT
CASSQGQGLEYF
>.|.|TRBV28|TRBJ1-1
TGTGCCAGCTCCTACAGAGAGAACACTGAAGCTTTCTTT
CASSYRENTEAFF
>.|TRBD1|TRBV5-6|TRBJ2-7
TGTGCCAGCAGCCGGGACAGGAGCTACGAGCAGTACTTC
CASSRDRSYEQYF
>.|.|TRBV4-1|TRBJ2-7
TGCGCCAGCAGCCAAGAAGAGGTTGGGGGGACGGGGCAGTACTTC
CASSQEEVGGTGQYF
>.|TRBD1|TRBV6-5|TRBJ2-2
TGTGCCAGCAGTTACTCCAGGACAGGGGGGACCGGGGAGCTGTTTTTT
CASSYSRTGGTGELFF
>.|.|TRBV27|TRBJ2-2
TGTGCCAGCAGTTTTCAAGCCAACCCGAACACCGGGGAGCTGTTTTTT
CASSFQANPNTGELFF
>.|.|TRBV28|TRBJ2-1
TGTGCCAGCAGCCCCGCCGCGAGACCCTATGAGCAGTTCTTC
CASSPAARPYEQFF
>once|.|TRBV19|TRBJ2-2
TGTGCCAGTACCCCCGGGACGACCACCGGGGAGCTGTTTTTT
CASTPGTTTGELFF
>.|TRBD1|TRBV6-6|TRBJ2-7
TGTGCCAGCAGTTACGGGACAGGGAACGAGCAGTACTTC
CASSYGTGNEQYF
>.|.|TRBV7-9|TRBJ2-7
TGTGCCAGCAGCCCCCCCTCGCAGGGTCTCTCCTACGAGCAGTACTTC
CASSPPSQGLSYEQYF
>.|TRBD2|TRBV10-3|TRBJ2-1
TGTGCCATCCTTAGCGGGAGGGATTTAAACAATGAGCAGTTCTTC
CAILSGRDLNNEQFF
>.|.|TRBV21-1|TRBJ2-7
TGTGCCAGCAGCAAAGGTAGACTACGGGACAGGGGACTAGCGGGAGAGTGCAACGAGCAGTACTTC
CASSKGRLRDRGLAGECNEQYF
>.|TRBD2|TRBV9|TRBJ2-1
TGTGCCAGCAGCGGGCTAGCGGGACGTGATGAGCAGTTCTTC
CASSGLAGRDEQFF
>.|.|TRBV23-1|TRBJ2-3
TGCGCCAGCAGACTTACCAAGACCCAGCGCGCAGATACGCAGTATTTT
CASRLTKTQRADTQYF
>.|.|TRBV27|TRBJ2-7
TGTGCCAGCAGTGCATCAGGTAGCTACGAGCAGTACTTC
CASSASGSYEQYF
>.|.|TRBV7-6|TRBJ2-7
TGTGCCAGCAGCGCCACGACAGACTACGAGCAGTACTTC
CASSATTDYEQYF
>.|TRBD2|TRBV10-2|TRBJ2-7
TGCGCCAGCACAGAAGCCCCTAGCGGGAGAGCCCATTCCACCTACGAGCAGTACTTC
CASTEAPSGRAHSTYEQYF
>once|TRBD1|TRBV27|TRBJ1-1
TGTGCCAGCAGCGACAGGGGGGGTGGGAACACTGAAGCTTTCTTT
CASSDRGGGNTEAFF
>.|.|TRBV9|TRBJ1-1
TGTGCCAGCAGCGTAGGGAACATGAACACTGAAGCTTTCTTT
CASSVGNMNTEAFF
>.|.|TRBV11-2|TRBJ1-3
TGTGCCAGCACCCCCGGGGTATCCGGAAACACCATATATTTT
CASTPGVSGNTIYF
>.|TRBD2|TRBV27|TRBJ2-2
TGTGCCAGCAGACTAGCGGGAGGCACCGGGGAGCTGTTTTTT
CASRLAGGTGELFF
>once|.|TRBV27|TRBJ2-1
TGTGCCAGCAGTTTGAGTTCCGGGGAGGAATCCTACAATGAGCAGTTCTTC
CASSLSSGEESYNEQFF
>.|.|TRBV5-1|TRBJ1-1
TGCGCCAGCAGCTGGGCAACAGGGACGAACACTGAAGCTTTCTTT
CASSWATGTNTEAFF
>.|.|TRBV6-6|TRBJ2-2
TGTGCCAGCAGTCCGGGGGTCCGCGGGGAGCTGTTTTTT
CASSPGVRGELFF
>.|.|TRBV27|TRBJ2-6
TGTGCCAGCAGCACGAACAGGAACTCTGGGGCCAACGTCCTGACTTTC
CASSTNRNSGANVLTF
>.|.|TRBV29-1|TRBJ2-1
TGCAGCGTCCCTTATCGGCGGGGGCCAGACAATGAGCAGTTCTTC
CSVPYRRGPDNEQFF
>.|.|TRBV6-5|TRBJ2-7
TGTGCCAGCAGTTATAGTGGTTCCGGCGAGCAGTACTTC
CASSYSGSGEQYF
>.|TRBD2|TRBV11-2|TRBJ2-5
TGTGCCAGCAGCCCGGGACTAGCGGGAGGGGGTATCCAAGAGACCCAGTACTTC
CASSPGLAGGGIQETQYF
>.|.|TRBV2|TRBJ1-2
TGTGCCAGCAGTCCGGGGCTTAGCTATGGCTACACCTTC
CASSPGLSYGYTF
>.|.|TRBV9|TRBJ2-5
TGTGCCAGCAGCTTTCAGACGGTGGCAGAGACCCAGTACTTC
CASSFQTVAETQYF
>.|TRBD1|TRBV29-1|TRBJ2-2
TGCAGCGCTGACAGGGGTTCCGGGGAGCTGTTTTTT
CSADRGSGELFF
>.|.|TRBV4-1|TRBJ2-7
TGCGCCAGCAGCCAATCTTCAGTAGCCTCCTACGAGCAGTACTTC
CASSQSSVASYEQYF
>.|TRBD2|TRBV11-1|TRBJ2-7
TGTGCCAGCAGCATGGGACTAGCGGCCTACGAGCAGTACTTC
CASSMGLAAYEQYF
>.|TRBD1|TRBV5-6|TRBJ1-2
TGTGCCAGCAGCTTCTATGGACAGGGGAACTATGGCTACACCTTC
CASSFYGQGNYGYTF